This T cell receptor (beta chain) stems from a study of identical twins (TCRdb year 2016). Some background on the complete study: TCR alpha and beta repertoires from monozygotic twins, unrelated adults of various ages and cord blood were deep-sequenced to test whether fetal clonotypes persist. To rule out contamination, replicate twin experiments were performed at different times with different library preparation protocols. Broad study findings and their caveats: Because the same donors could not be followed over many years, the conclusions depended on cross-sectional statistical analysis. Compared with coincidental sharing between unrelated individuals, out-of-frame TCR alpha sequences shared between twins showed an excess of sequences with low generation probability. Abundant cord blood beta clonotypes carried fewer insertions; young adult naive repertoires showed a weaker similar trend, while memory repertoires showed none. In beta out-of-frame sequences, excess twin sharing was weaker, because having fewer shared sequences lowered the signal-to-noise ratio. Recombination models systematically underestimated out-of-frame TCR alpha sharing in monozygotic twins but agreed with sharing between unrelated individuals. Zero-insertion analyses could be partly confounded by invariant T cells such as MAIT and iNKT, though diverse VJ usage argued against such confounding for most clonotypes.

The library came from 5' RACE. These reads were obtained on an Illumina HiSeq 2000. Template switching introduced a universal primer binding site; the final cDNA contained a unique molecular identifier, enabling accurate counting of TCR cDNA molecules. Specific primers in the conserved constant-segment region were used to synthesize first-strand cDNA for TCR alpha and beta chains. To control for contamination, each cDNA library was double barcoded with a SMART-Mk sample barcode plus Illumina barcodes. TruSeq adapter sequences along with Illumina sample barcodes were introduced in two successive PCR steps. TCR alpha and beta cDNA libraries were sequenced on the Illumina HiSeq platform with custom primers. The paper's processing steps were these. Unique molecular identifiers were extracted from raw reads with MiGEC, and CDR3 positions were determined with MiXCR. Recombination models were inferred per individual with the repgenHMM and IGoR tools using an EM algorithm. The analysis of shared clonotypes was done with the tcR package in R, with sharing normalized by the product of cloneset sizes. Out-of-frame nonproductive sequences were analyzed to study raw recombination free of thymic and clonal selection effects. TCRdb took the public reads, trimmed them with fastp at Q25, ran MiXCR for clone calling and kept in-frame beta chains. Duplicate CDR3 protein sequences are folded into a single record with the most common DNA and genes. It is TCRdb's table, rather than the study itself, that gives the V and J calls and clone size. For this sample there are about 530,000 distinct CDR3 sequences; about 16% appear just once. The leading ten clones occupy roughly 0.4% of the sample.

All donors were healthy Caucasians. Three pairs of female monozygotic twins, all aged about 18 to 30 years, were included in the twin cohort. Positive isolation kits from Invitrogen were used to isolate the CD4+ and CD8+ T cell populations. Regarding this clonotype: The target of this receptor is not known. The record has no base qualities; no much larger clone is one base away.

These same data were also listed under a study on yellow fever vaccine responses in identical twins. The second source states: The authors reported that the T cell response to vaccination in identical twins appeared partly convergent and partly personalized. In identical twins, the study followed T cell clones that responded to the vaccine with precision.

The TCR sequence derives from a young woman in good health. Material: CD4+ T cells sorted from blood.

The DNA sequence is TGTGCCAGCAGTTTGTTTGGACAGGGTCCCACGGGTGGCTACACCTTC. The encoded protein is CASSLFGQGPTGGYTF. The chain is made from TRBV28 and TRBJ1-2; the central 8 bases match TRBD1. Taken from the germline V gene, the CDR1 and CDR2 loops are MDHEN and SYDVKM. The CDR3 goes from the cysteine to the phenylalanine over 16 residues. Only the CDR3 DNA is retained, 48 bases long and in frame from the first base. Trimmed from V: 3 bases; trimmed from J: 7 bases; junction bases lacking a gene match: 13.